This T cell receptor beta chain was retrieved from a study of blood T cell repertoires in COVID-19. Across the study: Researchers got acute and convalescent COVID-19 samples from the United States, Italy and Spain. Sources were T cells, B-cell-depleted T cells, or PBMCs; the material itself was cDNA or gDNA.

This clone was observed a few times. Looked up from germline, CDR1 is SGHTA and CDR2 is FQGNSA. The CDR3 contains 13 residues. V was trimmed by 1 base and J by 3 bases, leaving 6 bases between them. Per the study methods: Amplification of reference gene primers provided the estimated nucleated cell counts. Profiled with immunoSEQ multiplex PCR; TCRdb holds only in-frame clones, not every one. Clonal size and the V and J genes are those of that table, whereas D and trimming came from the DNA. The sample carries about 190,000 clones, around 83% recorded once. The rearrangement links TRBV7-2 to TRBJ1-1; no clear D. The receptor comes from a woman aged 40 to 50 with acute or convalescent COVID-19. Sequencing was carried out using peripheral blood. This CDR3 is CASSLDHYTEAFF. The CDR3 DNA sequence: TGTGCCAGCAGCTTAGACCACTACACTGAAGCTTTCTTT.